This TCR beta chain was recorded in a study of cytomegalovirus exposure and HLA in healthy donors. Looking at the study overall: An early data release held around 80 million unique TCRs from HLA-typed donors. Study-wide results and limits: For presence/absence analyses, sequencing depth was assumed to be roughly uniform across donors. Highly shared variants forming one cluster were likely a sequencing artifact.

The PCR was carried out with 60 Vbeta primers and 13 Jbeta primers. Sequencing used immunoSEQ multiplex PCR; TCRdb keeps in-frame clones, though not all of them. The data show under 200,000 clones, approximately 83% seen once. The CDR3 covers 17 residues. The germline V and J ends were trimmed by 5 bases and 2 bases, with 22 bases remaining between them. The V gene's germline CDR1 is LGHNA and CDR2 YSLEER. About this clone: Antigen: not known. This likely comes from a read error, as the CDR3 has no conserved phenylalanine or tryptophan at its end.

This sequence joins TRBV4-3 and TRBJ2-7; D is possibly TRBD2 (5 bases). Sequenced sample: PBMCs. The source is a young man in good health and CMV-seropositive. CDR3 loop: CASSYGEGTGLAYEQYL. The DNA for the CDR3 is TGCGCCAGCAGCTACGGGGAAGGAACCGGACTTGCCTACGAGCAGTACCTC.